The entry below gives a single T cell receptor (beta chain) sequence along with its context. Its target is unknown. This CDR3 has 12 residues. Trimming removed 5 bases at V and 2 bases at J, with 9 bases between. CDR1 and CDR2 from the germline V gene are GTSNPN and SVGIG (reference sequence). Patients who had autoimmune disease history or got systemic immunosuppression were left out. The data are from a study of OX40 agonist ivuxolimab in advanced cancers. Study context: Six ivuxolimab dose levels, 0.01 to 10 mg/kg, were given intravenously every 2 weeks. Hepatocellular carcinoma, melanoma, renal cell or head and neck cancer was diagnosed in the dose-escalation patients. Study-level findings and limits: There were, on average, more expanded clones in CD8+ T cells than in CD4+.

The table came from immunoSEQ multiplex PCR; TCRdb's copy has only in-frame clones and leaves some out. The profile shows over 55,000 clones, over 90% of them singletons. This receptor was obtained from an adult with an advanced solid tumor such as melanoma, head and neck, liver or kidney cancer. The V and J genes are TRBV30 and TRBJ1-1; no definite D call. The sample here was CD4+ or CD8+ T cells sorted from blood, taken in a trial of the OX40 agonist ivuxolimab. CDR3 in amino acids: CAWGGLNTEAFF. In nucleotides, the CDR3 is TGTGCCTGGGGTGGACTAAACACTGAAGCTTTCTTT.